This T cell receptor beta chain was identified during a study of early T cells in non-severe SARS-CoV-2 infection. Individual cDNA molecules were tagged with unique molecular identifiers, the study reported. TCRdb re-called the 5' RACE reads through MiXCR, storing one row per CDR3 protein. The sample lists tens of thousands of distinct CDR3 sequences; roughly a sixth were seen once. Germline lookup yields CDR1 KGHSH and CDR2 LQKENI. The CDR3 loop spans 15 amino acids. The V and J ends lost 6 bases and 7 bases, in that order; junction bases with no gene match: 8. This sequence was found in an adult who was a healthcare worker with PCR-confirmed SARS-CoV-2 infection or an uninfected control (not recorded which). The chain combines TRBV18 with TRBJ2-1; 11 bases line up with TRBD2. The material was whole blood, obtained at baseline. The DNA for the CDR3 is TGTGCCAGCTCTCGACCGGGACTAGCGGATAATGAGCAGTTCTTC. Residues: CASSRPGLADNEQFF.